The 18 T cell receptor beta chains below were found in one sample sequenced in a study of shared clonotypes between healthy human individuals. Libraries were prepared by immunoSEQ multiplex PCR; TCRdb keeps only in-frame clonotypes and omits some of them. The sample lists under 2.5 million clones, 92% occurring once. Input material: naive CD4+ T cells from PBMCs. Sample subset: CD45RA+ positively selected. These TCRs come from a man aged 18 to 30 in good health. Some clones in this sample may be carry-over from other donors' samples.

CDR3 nucleotides: TGTGCCAGCAGTCTGGGGGCGGGGGCAGAAAAACTGTTTTTT. Translation gives CASSLGAGAEKLFF. The gene calls are TRBV9 and TRBJ1-4, with D tentatively TRBD1 (6 bases). Germline V gives CDR1 SGDLS, CDR2 YYNGEE. CDR3 length equals 14 residues. Trimming cost V 5 bases and J 8 bases, with 16 bases left between them.

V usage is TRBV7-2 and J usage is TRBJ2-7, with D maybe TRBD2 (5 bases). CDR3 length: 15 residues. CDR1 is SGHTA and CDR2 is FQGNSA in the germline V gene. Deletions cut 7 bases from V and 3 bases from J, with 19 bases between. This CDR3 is CASTTNPAGLYEQYF. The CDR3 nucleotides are TGTGCCAGCACCACAAACCCGGCGGGCCTCTACGAGCAGTACTTC.

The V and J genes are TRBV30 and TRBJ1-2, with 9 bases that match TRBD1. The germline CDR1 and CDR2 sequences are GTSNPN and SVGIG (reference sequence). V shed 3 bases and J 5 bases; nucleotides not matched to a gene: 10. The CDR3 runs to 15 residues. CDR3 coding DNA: TGTGCCTGGAGGGGACTGGGACAGGGAGCTTATGGCTACACCTTC. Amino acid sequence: CAWRGLGQGAYGYTF.

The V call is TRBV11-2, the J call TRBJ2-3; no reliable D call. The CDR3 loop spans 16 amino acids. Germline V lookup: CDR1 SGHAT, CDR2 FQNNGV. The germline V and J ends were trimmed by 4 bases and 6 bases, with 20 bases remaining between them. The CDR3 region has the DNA TGTGCCAGCAGCTCCCCGACGGCCCCTTTGGCGGATACGCAGTATTTT. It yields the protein CASSSPTAPLADTQYF.

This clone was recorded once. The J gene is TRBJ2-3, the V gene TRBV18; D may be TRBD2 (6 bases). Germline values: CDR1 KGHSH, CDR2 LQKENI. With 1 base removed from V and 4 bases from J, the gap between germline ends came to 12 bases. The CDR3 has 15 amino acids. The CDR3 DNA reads TGTGCCAGCTCACCACGGTCCGGGAGCCCAGATACGCAGTATTTT. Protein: CASSPRSGSPDTQYF.

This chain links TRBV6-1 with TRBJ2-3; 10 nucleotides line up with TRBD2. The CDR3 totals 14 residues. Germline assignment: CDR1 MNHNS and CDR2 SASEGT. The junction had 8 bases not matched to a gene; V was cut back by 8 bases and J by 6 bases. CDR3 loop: CASVLAGVPDTQYF. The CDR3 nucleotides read TGTGCCAGCGTCCTAGCGGGAGTTCCGGATACGCAGTATTTT.

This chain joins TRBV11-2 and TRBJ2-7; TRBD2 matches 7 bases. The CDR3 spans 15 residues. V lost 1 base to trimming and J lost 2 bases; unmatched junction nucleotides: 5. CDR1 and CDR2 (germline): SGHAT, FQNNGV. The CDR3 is CASSLVSGRTYEQYF. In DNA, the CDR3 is TGTGCCAGCAGCTTAGTTAGCGGGCGTACCTACGAGCAGTACTTC.

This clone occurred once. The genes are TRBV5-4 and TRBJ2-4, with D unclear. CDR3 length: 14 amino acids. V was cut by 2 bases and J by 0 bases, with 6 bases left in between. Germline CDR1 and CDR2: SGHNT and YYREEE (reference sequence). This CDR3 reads CASSFQLAKNIQYF. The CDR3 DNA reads TGTGCCAGCAGCTTCCAACTAGCCAAAAACATTCAGTACTTC.

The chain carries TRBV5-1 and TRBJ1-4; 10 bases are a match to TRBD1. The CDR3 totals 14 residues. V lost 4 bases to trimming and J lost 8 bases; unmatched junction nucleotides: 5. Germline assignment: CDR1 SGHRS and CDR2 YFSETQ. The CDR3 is CASSRQGAGEKLFF. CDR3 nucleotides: TGCGCCAGCAGCCGACAGGGGGCAGGGGAAAAACTGTTTTTT.

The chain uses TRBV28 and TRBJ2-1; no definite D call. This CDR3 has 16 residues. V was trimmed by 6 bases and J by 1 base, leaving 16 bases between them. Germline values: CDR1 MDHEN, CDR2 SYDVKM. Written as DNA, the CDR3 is TGTGCCAGCAGCCCACATTCGCGGCAATCCTACAATGAGCAGTTCTTC. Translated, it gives CASSPHSRQSYNEQFF.

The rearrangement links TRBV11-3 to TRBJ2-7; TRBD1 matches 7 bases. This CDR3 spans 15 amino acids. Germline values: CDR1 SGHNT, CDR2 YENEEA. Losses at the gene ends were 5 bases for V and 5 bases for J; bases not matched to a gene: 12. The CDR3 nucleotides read TGTGCCAGCAGCCCAACCTCACAGGGGACCCACGAGCAGTACTTC. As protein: CASSPTSQGTHEQYF.

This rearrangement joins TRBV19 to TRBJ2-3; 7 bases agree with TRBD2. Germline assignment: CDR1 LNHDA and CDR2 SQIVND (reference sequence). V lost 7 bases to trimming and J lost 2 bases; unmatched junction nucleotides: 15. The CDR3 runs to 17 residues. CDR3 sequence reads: CASNPGLGRNLTDTQYF. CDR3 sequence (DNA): TGTGCCAGTAACCCCGGACTAGGGCGGAACCTCACAGATACGCAGTATTTT.

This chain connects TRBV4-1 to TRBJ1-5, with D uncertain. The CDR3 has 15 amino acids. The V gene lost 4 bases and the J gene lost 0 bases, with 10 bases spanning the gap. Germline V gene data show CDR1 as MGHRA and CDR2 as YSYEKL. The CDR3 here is CASSPFQDSNQPQHF. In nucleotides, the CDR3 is TGCGCCAGCAGCCCTTTCCAGGATAGCAATCAGCCCCAGCATTTT.

CDR3 region: CASSLPLVAGAYEQYF. CDR3 coding DNA: TGTGCCAGCAGTTTACCCTTGGTAGCGGGAGCTTACGAGCAGTACTTC. The V gene is TRBV28, the J gene TRBJ2-7; TRBD2 matches 9 bases. The J segment lost 4 bases and the V segment lost 2 bases, leaving 9 bases of the junction unmatched. The CDR3 extends over 16 amino acids. From germline, CDR1 is MDHEN and CDR2 SYDVKM.

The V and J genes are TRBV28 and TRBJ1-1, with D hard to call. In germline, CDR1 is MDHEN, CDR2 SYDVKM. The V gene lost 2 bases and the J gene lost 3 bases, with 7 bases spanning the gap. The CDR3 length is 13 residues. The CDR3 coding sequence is TGTGCCAGCAGTTTAATTGGGGACACTGAAGCTTTCTTT. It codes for CASSLIGDTEAFF.

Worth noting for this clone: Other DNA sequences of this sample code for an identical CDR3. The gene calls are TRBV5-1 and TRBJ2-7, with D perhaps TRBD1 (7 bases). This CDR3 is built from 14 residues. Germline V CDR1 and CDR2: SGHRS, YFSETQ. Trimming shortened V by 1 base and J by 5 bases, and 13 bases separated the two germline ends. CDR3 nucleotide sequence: TGCGCCAGCAGCTTGAGACAGGGAGGCGACGAGCAGTACTTC. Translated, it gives CASSLRQGGDEQYF.

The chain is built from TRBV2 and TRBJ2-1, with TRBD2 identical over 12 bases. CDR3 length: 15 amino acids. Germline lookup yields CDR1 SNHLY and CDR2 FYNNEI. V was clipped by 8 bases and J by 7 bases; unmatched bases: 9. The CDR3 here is CASRTLAGGGNEQFF. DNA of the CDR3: TGTGCCAGCCGGACACTAGCGGGAGGTGGTAATGAGCAGTTCTTC.

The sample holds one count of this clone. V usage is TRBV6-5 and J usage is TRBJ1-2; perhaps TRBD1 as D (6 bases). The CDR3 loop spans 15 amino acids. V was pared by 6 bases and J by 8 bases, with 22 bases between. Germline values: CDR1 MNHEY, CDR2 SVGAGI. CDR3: CASSKGTWGVDGYTF. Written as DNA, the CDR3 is TGTGCCAGCAGCAAGGGGACATGGGGAGTCGACGGCTACACCTTC.